The 16 T cell receptor beta chains listed next were all sequenced from one sample in a study of T cells in Graves' hyperthyroidism and ophthalmopathy. It was RNA transcripts that yielded the amplified TCR beta CDR3 regions. The TCR CDR3 first-round RT-PCR relied on the HTBI primer set. TCRdb passed the multiplex PCR reads through MiXCR, listing each CDR3 protein once. The sample contains under 650,000 distinct CDR3 sequences, 15% to 20% of which appear only once. The sequencing input was blood. These receptors were taken from a woman under 40 with Graves' hyperthyroidism.

This clonotype turned up a few times. CDR3 sequence (DNA): TGTGCCAGCAGCGCCGGGACAGGGGTATGGAATTCACCCCTCCACTTT. Translation: CASSAGTGVWNSPLHF. This chain connects TRBV9 to TRBJ1-6; TRBD1 matches at 10 bases. CDR1 and CDR2 from the germline V gene are SGDLS and YYNGEE. This CDR3 region has 16 residues. V was pared by 3 bases and J by 7 bases, with 7 bases of the junction left unmatched.

This clonotype was seen a few times. The V gene is TRBV7-9, the J gene TRBJ2-5; TRBD2 aligns across 15 bases. The V and J ends lost 6 bases and 4 bases, in that order; junction bases with no gene match: 15. This CDR3 contains 19 residues. Per germline, CDR1 SEHNR and CDR2 FQNEAQ (reference sequence). The CDR3 DNA sequence: TGTGCCAGCAGAGGCCCCGGGACTAGCGGGAGGCAGAACCTAGAGACCCAGTACTTC. Translation: CASRGPGTSGRQNLETQYF.

In its sample, this clonotype was seen a few times. V and J are TRBV6-5 and TRBJ2-5; 9 positions agree with TRBD2. With 2 bases clipped from V and 0 bases from J, the junction kept 4 bases outside the gene matches. Germline V gives CDR1 MNHEY, CDR2 SVGAGI. The CDR3 has 16 amino acids. The CDR3 here is CASSYGLAGHQETQYF. CDR3 nucleotides: TGTGCCAGCAGTTACGGGCTAGCGGGGCACCAAGAGACCCAGTACTTC.

Of note for this clonotype: A much larger clone lies a single base off, so this may be a read error. The chain employs TRBV25-1 and TRBJ2-7; 11 bases map to TRBD2. Germline CDR1 and CDR2: MGHDK and SYGVNS. The ends lost 4 bases at V and 2 bases at J; junction bases unmatched: 4. CDR3 size: 15 residues. The CDR3 nucleotides are TGTGCCAGCAGTGCTACTAGCGGGAGCCCCTACGAGCAGTACTTC. This encodes CASSATSGSPYEQYF.

This clonotype was seen more than once but under ten times. This sequence joins TRBV7-2 and TRBJ2-2; 15 nucleotides agree with TRBD2. The CDR3 contains 18 residues. V dropped 3 bases and J dropped 2; count of bases not matched to a gene: 4. CDR1 SGHTA and CDR2 FQGNSA come from the germline V gene. CDR3 loop: CASSFGLAGGGNTGELFF. The CDR3 region has the DNA TGTGCCAGCAGCTTCGGACTAGCGGGAGGGGGAAACACCGGGGAGCTGTTTTTT.

This clonotype was recorded at least ten times. The chain is built from TRBV12-3 or TRBV12-4 and TRBJ1-1; D unresolved. This CDR3 is built from 15 residues. The ends were cut back, 4 bases at V and 1 base at J, with 13 bases in the middle. In DNA, the CDR3 is TGTGCCAGCAGTTCCCTTAGGACCGAGAACACTGAAGCTTTCTTT. Protein: CASSSLRTENTEAFF.

This clonotype was seen many times. The rearrangement joins TRBV7-9 to TRBJ2-1; TRBD2 agrees at 7 bases. After removal of 3 bases from V and 10 bases from J, the junction contained 12 bases not matched to a gene. Germline V lookup: CDR1 SEHNR, CDR2 FQNEAQ (reference sequence). The CDR3 sequence is 15 residues long. CDR3: CASSLGTMRREEQFF. The CDR3, as DNA: TGTGCCAGCAGCTTGGGGACTATGAGGAGGGAAGAGCAGTTCTTC.

V is TRBV6-6 and J is TRBJ2-2; 9 bases fit TRBD1. The germline CDR1 and CDR2 sequences are MNHNY and SVGAGI (reference sequence). Trimming took 0 bases from V and 8 from J; bases not matched to a gene: 4. This CDR3 comprises 15 residues. CDR3 protein: CASSYSQGAAGELFF. The CDR3 nucleotides read TGTGCCAGCAGTTACTCACAGGGGGCAGCGGGGGAGCTGTTTTTT.

V usage is TRBV9 and J usage is TRBJ1-4; no firm D call. The germline V and J ends were trimmed by 0 bases and 8 bases, with 17 bases remaining between them. The CDR3 loop spans 16 amino acids. Germline V gives CDR1 SGDLS, CDR2 YYNGEE. The CDR3 sequence is CASSVGNSDRREKLFF. The CDR3 DNA follows: TGTGCCAGCAGCGTAGGAAACTCGGACCGTCGAGAAAAACTGTTTTTT.

As concerns this clonotype: A junction boundary mismatches the germline segment, possibly from a read error. V is TRBV10-3 and J is TRBJ2-2; a possible D gene is TRBD2 (6 bases). This CDR3 region has 18 residues. CDR1 is ENHRY and CDR2 is SYGVKD in the germline V gene. The DNA of the CDR3 is TGTGCCATCAGTGAGCCCGCGTTGGCCGGAGGGCCGGCCGGGGACCTGTTTTTT. Residues: CAISEPALAGGPAGDLFF.

This clonotype has only a few counts. The rearrangement links TRBV6-1 to TRBJ2-3; TRBD2 matches 7 bases. Unmatched junction bases numbered 8, after V lost 7 bases and J lost 7 bases. The CDR3 runs 13 residues. The germline V gene encodes CDR1 MNHNS and CDR2 SASEGT. CDR3 loop: CASNPVGGNTQYF. The CDR3 nucleotides are TGTGCCAGCAATCCGGTGGGGGGGAATACGCAGTATTTT.

There are many counts of this clonotype. The V and J genes are TRBV6-1 and TRBJ2-5, with 9 nucleotides matching TRBD1. This CDR3 is built from 13 residues. V lost 5 bases to trimming and J lost 3 bases; unmatched junction nucleotides: 1. From germline, CDR1 is MNHNS and CDR2 SASEGT. In DNA, the CDR3 is TGTGCCAGCAGTTGGACAGGGGAAGAGACCCAGTACTTC. This sequence encodes CASSWTGEETQYF.

This clonotype showed up many times. The V and J genes are TRBV7-2 and TRBJ1-6, with a weak D call TRBD1 (5 bases). The V and J ends lost 1 base and 8 bases respectively, with 9 bases between them. Per the germline V gene, CDR1 is SGHTA and CDR2 is FQGNSA. This CDR3 is 14 amino acids long. The CDR3 nucleotides read TGTGCCAGCAGCTTAGGGGGGACTTATTCACCCCTCCACTTT. Protein sequence: CASSLGGTYSPLHF.

This clonotype was counted many times. V usage is TRBV7-2 and J usage is TRBJ2-3; 8 nucleotides match TRBD2. The CDR3 is 18 amino acids. Germline loops: CDR1 SGHTA, CDR2 FQGNSA. J gave up 4 bases and V 1 base, and 13 bases lay outside the gene matches. The CDR3 loop is CASSLDHPAGALSDTQYF. The CDR3 DNA reads as TGTGCCAGCAGCTTAGATCATCCAGCGGGAGCTCTATCAGATACGCAGTATTTT.

This clonotype showed up just a few times. The chain couples TRBV20-1 to TRBJ2-5, with 7 bases that match TRBD1. CDR3 length: 14 residues. The junction had 4 bases not matched to a gene; V was cut back by 3 bases and J by 0 bases. CDR1 DFQATT and CDR2 SNEGSKA come from the germline V gene (reference sequence). In DNA, the CDR3 is TGCAGTGCTAGTGTAGACAGGGACCAAGAGACCCAGTACTTC. Amino acid sequence: CSASVDRDQETQYF.

This clonotype was observed at least ten times. CDR3: CASSPSGRAPFDTQYF. The DNA for the CDR3 is TGTGCCAGCAGCCCTAGCGGGAGGGCCCCTTTTGATACGCAGTATTTT. The chain links TRBV7-9 to TRBJ2-3; 12 nucleotides line up with TRBD2. Germline V gene data show CDR1 as SEHNR and CDR2 as FQNEAQ (reference sequence). J gave up 6 bases and V 5 bases, and 9 bases lay outside the gene matches. The CDR3 is made up of 16 amino acids.